This is a list of T cell receptor beta chains from one sample in a study of cytomegalovirus exposure and HLA in healthy donors. Profiling relied on immunoSEQ multiplex PCR, and the TCRdb table lists in-frame clones only, not all of them. This table holds approximately 190,000 clones, about 80% found once. The sequencing sample was made of PBMCs. Receptor source: a woman aged 25 to 45 in good health and CMV-seropositive. The CDR3 runs from the conserved cysteine through the conserved F or W.

v_gene	j_gene	CDR3aa
TRBV7-8	TRBJ2-2	CASSLRAQGNTGELFF
TRBV19	TRBJ1-1	CASSVTGLDAEAFF
TRBV5-1	TRBJ2-1	CASSLGDRDYNEQFF
TRBV7-9	TRBJ1-1	CATERTGGRDTEAFF
TRBV7-6	TRBJ2-5	CASSLATDRGETQYF
TRBV6-1	TRBJ1-1	CASSNLQGADEAFF
TRBV6-5	TRBJ1-2	CASSYRGGNYGYTF
TRBV5-1	TRBJ1-1	CASSEGTDNTEAFF
TRBV25-1	TRBJ2-3	CASSVTGEQSDTQYF
TRBV30	TRBJ1-2	CAWMVARREITF
TRBV4-3	TRBJ2-1	CASSQNPGTSEGDEQFF
TRBV7-6	TRBJ1-6	CASSPGLRGRYNSPLHF
TRBV19	TRBJ1-5	CASRGTGPQEPQHF
TRBV2	TRBJ1-6	CASGEIGNSPLHF
TRBV2	TRBJ1-1	CASSGQMNTEAFF
TRBV7-9	TRBJ2-2	CASSPYRGPPNTGELFF
TRBV4-1	TRBJ2-7	CASSQAQDKPSYEQYF
TRBV7-3	TRBJ1-5	CASSLPDIHNQPQHF
TRBV5-1	TRBJ1-2	CASSLAPGVRTGNGYTF
TRBV30	TRBJ2-7	CAWSPSGQGEYEQYF
TRBV6-6	TRBJ2-1	CAIQGQAYNEQFF
TRBV7-8	TRBJ2-5	CASSLDRTRQETQYF
TRBV5-6	TRBJ1-2	CASSLDRGNGGYTF
TRBV5-1	TRBJ2-1	CASSQGTVSSYNEQFF
TRBV6-1	TRBJ2-1	CASRARTDYNEQFF
TRBV7-8	TRBJ2-3	CASSFLFRGSDTQYF
TRBV29-1	TRBJ2-2	CSALGGSGELFF
TRBV28	TRBJ1-5	CASSLLGQATVQPQHF
TRBV7-3	TRBJ2-2	CASSVMTSGNRGGGELFF
TRBV28	TRBJ2-7	CASSQPGQGTEQYF
TRBV7-8	TRBJ1-2	CASSLRRTGADYGYTF
TRBV11-3	TRBJ1-1	CASSLHQGLGEGTEAFF
TRBV28	TRBJ1-2	CASSADRGRNYGYTF
TRBV6-5	TRBJ2-5	CASSLTGNQETQYF
TRBV11-3	TRBJ2-5	CASSFEGETETQYF
TRBV6-6	TRBJ2-3	CASSYPLAGETDTQYF
TRBV28	TRBJ1-1	CASSLWRGTEAFF
TRBV5-6	NA	CASSLYRGHSYEQYF
TRBV5-6	TRBJ2-7	CASSLLSSYEQYF
TRBV6-1	TRBJ2-7	CASSGTHRGEQYF
TRBV11-2	TRBJ1-2	CASSLAGDYGYTF
TRBV5-4	TRBJ2-5	CASSILAAETQYF
TRBV6-1	TRBJ1-5	CASNFWDRADQPQHF
TRBV11-1	TRBJ2-7	CASSSDEWDRVMDEQYF
TRBV10-3	TRBJ2-5	CAISEGEAQYF
TRBV10-3	TRBJ2-3	CAISESAGGSTDTQYF
TRBV9	TRBJ2-7	CASSPPGTKSYEQYF
TRBV7-9	TRBJ2-3	CASSIPVGTGNTDTQYF
TRBV5-1	TRBJ1-1	CASSLREGDTEAFF
TRBV2	TRBJ1-2	CASRGTGGRYGYTF
TRBV6-5	TRBJ2-7	CASSSWDRPYEQYF